One and the same sample provided the 27 T cell receptor beta chains below, sequenced in a study of response to subunit inactivated influenza vaccine. MiXCR, applied by TCRdb to the RT-PCR reads, yields one record per CDR3 protein. The sample holds roughly 190,000 distinct CDR3 sequences, 13% to 15% seen once. The specimen was CD8+ T cells sorted from PBMCs, collected about 5 days after vaccination. The source is a man aged 50 to 59 who received an inactivated influenza vaccine.

This clonotype has at least ten counts. The gene calls are TRBV20-1 and TRBJ2-7; D not resolved. This CDR3 is built from 14 residues. CDR1 and CDR2 (germline): DFQATT, SNEGSKA (reference sequence). V shed 5 bases and J shed 6 bases, with 20 bases lying between them. The CDR3 region has the DNA TGCAGTGCTGGACCGAGGCCAGGTGGCATCGAGCAGTACTTC. The encoded protein is CSAGPRPGGIEQYF.

This clonotype occurred many times. The CDR3 spells CASSLRGLQETQYF. CDR3 coding DNA: TGTGCCAGCAGTTTAAGAGGGCTCCAAGAGACCCAGTACTTC. The V and J genes are TRBV12-3 or TRBV12-4 and TRBJ2-5, with a possible D match to TRBD2 (5 bases). V lost 2 bases to trimming and J lost 1 base, with 8 bases between them. There are 14 residues in the CDR3.

This clonotype was found a few times. The rearrangement links TRBV29-1 to TRBJ2-5; weak D call: TRBD1 (6 bases). Germline V gives CDR1 SQVTM, CDR2 ANQGSEA. This CDR3 has 13 residues. Between the trimmed V and J ends, which lost 7 bases and 0 bases, there was a span of 12 bases. CDR3 in DNA: TGCAGCGGCCGGACAGAGAACCAAGAGACCCAGTACTTC. This gives the protein CSGRTENQETQYF.

The chain joins TRBV20-1 to TRBJ2-2; TRBD2 matches at 12 bases. CDR1 is DFQATT, CDR2 SNEGSKA, per germline (reference sequence). J was trimmed by 6 bases and V by 6 bases; bases with no gene match: 8. The CDR3 runs 15 residues. CDR3 loop: CSAQGLAGTPGELFF. The CDR3 nucleotides are TGCAGTGCCCAAGGACTAGCGGGAACCCCCGGGGAGCTGTTTTTT.

The gene calls are TRBV6-2 or TRBV6-3 and TRBJ2-7; D is unclear. The CDR3 has 15 residues. V was shortened by 1 base and J by 4 bases, with 14 bases between the two germline ends. Germline lookup yields CDR1 MNHEY and CDR2 SVGEGT. CDR3 sequence reads: CASSYLWDSRYEQYF. CDR3 nucleotide sequence: TGTGCCAGCAGTTACTTATGGGATTCCCGGTACGAGCAGTACTTC.

This clonotype was picked up a small number of times. The chain couples TRBV7-9 to TRBJ2-1; 9 nucleotides line up with TRBD1. Trimming at V came to 5 bases and at J to 7 bases, leaving 12 bases not matched to a gene. This CDR3 has 16 amino acids. Germline lookup yields CDR1 SEHNR and CDR2 FQNEAQ (reference sequence). Written as DNA, the CDR3 is TGTGCCAGCAGCATCGACAGGGGGAAGACTTGGAATGAGCAGTTCTTC. Protein: CASSIDRGKTWNEQFF. The variable domain in full, with the rest retrieved from reference TRBV7-9 and TRBJ2-1, is DTGVSQNPRHKITKRGQNVTFRCDPISEHNRLYWYRQTLGQGPEFLTYFQNEAQLEKSRLLSDRFSAERPKGSFSTLEIQRTEQGDSAMYLCASSIDRGKTWNEQFFGPGTRLTVL.

This clonotype was seen repeatedly, ten times or more. The rearrangement joins TRBV10-3 to TRBJ2-2; 13 positions agree with TRBD2. With V trimmed by 4 bases and J by 6 bases, 2 bases remained unmatched. This CDR3 is built from 15 residues. Germline V gives CDR1 ENHRY, CDR2 SYGVKD. The CDR3 DNA reads as TGTGCCATCAGTGGACTAGCGGGGGGACCCGGGGAGCTGTTTTTT. Translated, it gives CAISGLAGGPGELFF.

This clonotype was counted only a few times. The V gene is TRBV12-5, the J gene TRBJ1-1; D gene ambiguous. Germline CDR1 is LGHNT and CDR2 is FRNRAP. This CDR3 is 13 amino acids long. Trimming removed 2 bases at V and 9 bases at J, with 13 bases between. The CDR3: CASGLNSWDQAFF. The CDR3, as DNA: TGTGCTAGTGGTTTGAACTCGTGGGATCAAGCTTTCTTT.

This clonotype has a handful of counts. The chain is built from TRBV9 and TRBJ2-7; D is unresolved. This CDR3 region has 15 residues. Trimming stripped 0 bases from V and 0 bases from J, with 10 bases between. Looked up from germline, CDR1 is SGDLS and CDR2 is YYNGEE. CDR3 bases: TGTGCCAGCAGCGTAGGGCACGGACCCTCCTACGAGCAGTACTTC. Protein: CASSVGHGPSYEQYF.

In this sample, this clonotype turned up a few times. V is TRBV6-1 and J is TRBJ1-2, with D unresolved. With 7 bases removed from V and 3 bases from J, the gap between germline ends came to 15 bases. This CDR3 is 14 amino acids long. Germline lookup yields CDR1 MNHNS and CDR2 SASEGT. This CDR3 reads CASTSPGWDYGYTF. The DNA for the CDR3 is TGTGCCAGCACCTCGCCCGGGTGGGACTATGGCTACACCTTC.

The chain couples TRBV28 to TRBJ1-6; maybe TRBD1 (5 bases). Trimming left V 4 bases short and J 13 bases short, with 20 bases between. The CDR3 is 15 residues long. The germline V gene encodes CDR1 MDHEN and CDR2 SYDVKM. Here the CDR3 DNA reads TGTGCCAGCAGTTCGATGGGACTACCCTTAAACCCCCTCCACTTT. Protein sequence: CASSSMGLPLNPLHF.

As to this clonotype: Sequence at one end of the junction differs from germline and may be a read error. J is TRBJ2-7 and V is TRBV7-6; 10 bases map to TRBD1. Germline V gives CDR1 SGHVS, CDR2 FNYEAQ. The CDR3 has 14 residues. The CDR3 spells CASSQTGGSYKQYF. CDR3 coding DNA: TGTGCCAGCAGCCAGACAGGGGGCTCCTACAAGCAGTACTTC.

About this clonotype itself: At one end, the junction sequence differs from germline, possibly due to a read error. This chain links TRBV5-1 with TRBJ2-7, with D hard to call. Germline values: CDR1 SGHRS, CDR2 YFSETQ. The CDR3 totals 13 residues. This CDR3 is CARSSDGLYEQYF. The CDR3 region has the DNA TGCGCCCGCAGCTCGGATGGGCTTTACGAGCAGTACTTC.

A few counts support this clonotype. The chain has TRBV9 and TRBJ2-1, with 7 bases that match TRBD2. The CDR3 is made up of 14 amino acids. Germline CDR1 and CDR2: SGDLS and YYNGEE. V shed 4 bases and J 6 bases; nucleotides not matched to a gene: 7. The CDR3 protein is CASSSTGGSNEQFF. The CDR3 region has the DNA TGTGCCAGCAGCTCCACCGGGGGGTCCAATGAGCAGTTCTTC.

This chain joins TRBV2 and TRBJ2-5, with TRBD2 matching over 13 bases. This CDR3 region has 15 residues. V was pared by 6 bases and J by 4 bases, with 5 bases of the junction left unmatched. Germline lookup yields CDR1 SNHLY and CDR2 FYNNEI. The CDR3 DNA sequence: TGTGCCAGCAGGAAAGGACTAGCGGGAGTAGAGACCCAGTACTTC. Protein product: CASRKGLAGVETQYF.

This clonotype was seen a few times. This sequence joins TRBV20-1 and TRBJ2-5; the match to TRBD1 covers 7 bases. Germline values: CDR1 DFQATT, CDR2 SNEGSKA (reference sequence). Trimming cost V 3 bases and J 4 bases; bases outside gene matches: 11. The CDR3 totals 15 residues. The CDR3 is CSARGERGRLETQYF. In DNA, the CDR3 is TGCAGTGCTAGGGGGGAGAGGGGGCGCCTAGAGACCCAGTACTTC.

This clonotype was seen only a few times. The genes are TRBV6-2 or TRBV6-3 and TRBJ2-7; no definite D call. Between the trimmed V and J ends, which lost 5 bases and 6 bases, there was a span of 11 bases. The CDR3 sequence is 12 residues long. The germline V gene encodes CDR1 MNHEY and CDR2 SVGEGT. CDR3 nucleotide sequence: TGTGCCAGCAGTCCGGCTTTCGTCGAGCAGTACTTC. Amino acid sequence: CASSPAFVEQYF.

The rearrangement joins TRBV6-2 or TRBV6-3 to TRBJ1-5; no firm D call. The CDR3 is made up of 15 amino acids. The V gene lost 7 bases and the J gene lost 9 bases, with 22 bases spanning the gap. Germline V gene lookup returns CDR1 MNHEY and CDR2 SVGEGT. The CDR3: CASTYEGRSIVPQHF. The CDR3 nucleotides read TGTGCCAGCACGTACGAAGGACGGTCAATCGTGCCCCAGCATTTT.

The gene calls are TRBV21-1 and TRBJ1-2. TRBV21-1 is a known pseudogene. The CDR3 loop spans 14 amino acids. The CDR3 sequence is CASTAVGANYGYTF. CDR3 nucleotide sequence: TGTGCCAGCACCGCCGTGGGTGCTAACTATGGCTACACCTTC.

This clonotype was counted between two and nine times. V and J are TRBV4-3 and TRBJ2-1, with D perhaps matching TRBD2 (6 bases). The CDR3 has 14 residues. Trimming removed 4 bases from V and 7 bases from J, with 14 bases in between. The germline CDR1 and CDR2 sequences are LGHNA and YSLEER. The CDR3 DNA reads TGCGCCAGCAGCCTAAGAGAGACTAGTAATGAGCAGTTCTTC. Translating it yields CASSLRETSNEQFF.

This clonotype has a count of ten or more. The genes are TRBV3-1 and TRBJ2-5; no clear D. Germline assignment: CDR1 LGHDT and CDR2 YNNKEL (reference sequence). The V gene lost 0 bases and the J gene lost 4 bases, with 3 bases spanning the gap. This CDR3 has 12 residues. CDR3 in DNA: TGTGCCAGCAGCCAAGATTTAGAGACCCAGTACTTC. It yields the protein CASSQDLETQYF.

The chain carries TRBV7-6 and TRBJ2-1; D may be TRBD1 (6 bases). The germline CDR1 and CDR2 sequences are SGHVS and FNYEAQ. CDR3 length: 18 amino acids. Trimming left V 4 bases short and J 3 bases short, with 22 bases between. DNA for the CDR3: TGTGCCAGCAGCTCCCCCTCGGGTCCAGGGGCTAACTACAATGAGCAGTTCTTC. It specifies CASSSPSGPGANYNEQFF.

This chain uses TRBV6-5 with TRBJ2-2; tentative D call: TRBD1 (5 bases). CDR1 MNHEY and CDR2 SVGAGI come from the germline V gene. Between the trimmed V and J ends, which lost 2 bases and 2 bases, there was a span of 6 bases. The CDR3 totals 14 residues. The CDR3 loop reads CASSYRGNTGELFF. The CDR3 bases are TGTGCCAGCAGTTACAGGGGTAACACCGGGGAGCTGTTTTTT.

The chain couples TRBV18 to TRBJ1-2, with a weak D call TRBD1 (6 bases). The germline V gene encodes CDR1 KGHSH and CDR2 LQKENI. This CDR3 has 14 residues. V gave up 3 bases and J gave up 6 bases, with 14 bases separating them. CDR3 in DNA: TGTGCCAGCTCACCTGGGGGCAGTGCGGATGGCTACACCTTC. Protein product: CASSPGGSADGYTF.

The J gene is TRBJ2-5, the V gene TRBV7-9; D gene unclear. This CDR3 is built from 17 residues. V lost 3 bases to trimming and J lost 3 bases, with 20 bases between them. CDR1 SEHNR and CDR2 FQNEAQ come from the germline V gene (reference sequence). The CDR3 region is CASSFFTPPQAEETQYF. The DNA of the CDR3 is TGTGCCAGCAGCTTTTTCACCCCGCCTCAAGCCGAAGAGACCCAGTACTTC. Full variable domain (outside the CDR3, taken from reference TRBV7-9 and TRBJ2-5): DTGVSQNPRHKITKRGQNVTFRCDPISEHNRLYWYRQTLGQGPEFLTYFQNEAQLEKSRLLSDRFSAERPKGSFSTLEIQRTEQGDSAMYLCASSFFTPPQAEETQYFGPGTRLLVL.

V gene TRBV10-3 combines with J gene TRBJ2-7; weak D call: TRBD1 (6 bases). Germline assignment: CDR1 ENHRY and CDR2 SYGVKD. This CDR3 has 17 residues. Deletions cut 0 bases from V and 3 bases from J, with 18 bases between. CDR3 protein: CAISESDRRKPIYEQYF. For the CDR3, the DNA is TGTGCCATCAGTGAGTCGGACAGAAGAAAACCCATCTACGAGCAGTACTTC.

In its sample, this clonotype was seen a few times. The chain combines TRBV7-2 with TRBJ2-7; D unclear. The germline V gene has CDR1 SGHTA and CDR2 FQGNSA. V was trimmed by 1 base and J by 0 bases, leaving 10 bases between them. The CDR3 spans 15 residues. CDR3 nucleotides: TGTGCCAGCAGCTTAGTGGCCGTCCCCTCCTACGAGCAGTACTTC. It specifies CASSLVAVPSYEQYF. Combining the CDR3 with reference TRBV7-2 and TRBJ2-7 gives the whole variable domain GAGVSQSPSNKVTEKGKDVELRCDPISGHTALYWYRQSLGQGLEFLIYFQGNSAPDKSGLPSDRFSAERTGGSVSTLTIQRTQQEDSAVYLCASSLVAVPSYEQYFGPGTRLTVT.